This T cell receptor (beta chain) stems from a study of T cell repertoires in cytomegalovirus infection. As for the study in general: CMV infection plus the matching HLA type was flagged by public TCR beta signatures. Findings and limits, study-wide: HLA-C-restricted CMV-specific TCR beta clonotypes were dominant in the ex vivo response. Carriers of CMV plus the relevant HLA were identified by cumulative public TCR beta family frequency.

This clonotype was counted between two and nine times. The antigen is undetermined. V was clipped by 10 bases and J by 3 bases, with 15 bases between them. This CDR3 has 13 residues. Germline CDR1 and CDR2: LNHDA and SQIVND (reference sequence). From the reads, TCRdb called clonotypes with MiXCR, one entry per CDR3 protein. Altogether around 290,000 distinct CDR3 sequences are present, about a quarter being singletons, with the ten largest covering approximately 15%. Sequencing used PBMCs. The V call is TRBV19, the J call TRBJ1-1; D might be TRBD1 (5 bases). This TCR came from a human donor in good health (CMV status not recorded). Some clones in this sample may be carry-over from other donors' samples. For the CDR3, the DNA is TGTGCCACCCGTTCTATAGGGGACACTGAAGCTTTCTTT. This encodes CATRSIGDTEAFF.